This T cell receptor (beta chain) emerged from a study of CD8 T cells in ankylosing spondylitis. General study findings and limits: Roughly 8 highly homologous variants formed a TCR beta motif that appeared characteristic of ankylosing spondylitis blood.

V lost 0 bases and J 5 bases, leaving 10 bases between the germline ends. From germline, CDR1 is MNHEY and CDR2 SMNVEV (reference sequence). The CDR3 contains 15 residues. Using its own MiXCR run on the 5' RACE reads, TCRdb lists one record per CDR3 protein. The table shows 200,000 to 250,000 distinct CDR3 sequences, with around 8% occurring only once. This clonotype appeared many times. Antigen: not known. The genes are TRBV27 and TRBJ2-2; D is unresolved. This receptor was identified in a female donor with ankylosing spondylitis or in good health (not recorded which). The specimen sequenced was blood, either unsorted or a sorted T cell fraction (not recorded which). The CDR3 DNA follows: TGTGCCAGCAGTTTATCTGGCCGGCCGACCGGGGAGCTGTTTTTT. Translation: CASSLSGRPTGELFF.